Below, one T cell receptor beta chain is given with its context. This sample was taken from a study of blood T cell repertoires in COVID-19. Study-wide context: In each case, the material was cDNA or gDNA derived from T cells, B-cell-depleted T cells, or PBMCs.

The ends were cut back, 5 bases at V and 5 bases at J, with 10 bases in the middle. This CDR3 is 14 amino acids long. Germline V CDR1 and CDR2: MNHEY, SMNVEV (reference sequence). Original methodology: Nucleated cell number was recorded as an estimate derived from reference gene primer amplification. Sequenced by immunoSEQ multiplex PCR; TCRdb stores in-frame clones only, minus some. The V and J calls and clone size come from that table; D and trimming were worked out from the DNA. The sample has about 380,000 clones; about 85% are singletons. Material for sequencing was peripheral blood. The origin of this receptor is a woman younger than 30 with acute or convalescent COVID-19. The chain couples TRBV27 to TRBJ1-6; D gene ambiguous. The CDR3 sequence is CASSLTQHNSPLHF. In nucleotides, the CDR3 is TGTGCCAGCAGTCTTACACAGCATAATTCACCCCTCCACTTT.